This TCR beta chain was recovered during a study of beta chain features in type 1 diabetes (dated by TCRdb to between 2018 and 2020). About the full investigation: Mean age, gender distribution, total cell number and subset yield did not differ between patients and healthy donors. A total of some 100,000,000 sorted cells were examined across all samples, and the number of cells per subset was strongly correlated with RNA yield. In the study, recently diagnosed type 1 diabetes patients and matched healthy donors were compared on the TCRB repertoires of their sorted circulating CD4+ T cell subsets. Regulatory and stem cell-like memory subsets were isolated from only 8 patients and roughly 8 healthy donors, whereas naive and central memory subsets came from all 30 or so donors.

This clone has just one count. Its recognized antigen is unknown. Qualities for individual bases were not recorded, and no much larger clone is one base off. The entire amount of isolated RNA was reverse transcribed using the High Capacity cDNA Reverse Transcription Kit, so the sequenced TCRB transcripts were expressed ones. Naive, central memory and regulatory T cell samples underwent deep immunoSEQ sequencing, averaging approximately 3.5 million total reads per sample. Sorted cells were lysed in RLT buffer, and RNA was extracted using DNase-treated RNeasy Micro or Mini kits according to cell number. Each cell subset was processed on its own to prevent cross-contamination, while patient and healthy donor samples were processed together. TCRB sequences were amplified from cDNA with the immunoSEQ multiplex PCR, producing 87-bp fragments spanning the CDR3 region. Sequencing of the amplicons was performed on the Illumina HiSeq platform. The authors' analysis ran thus. PCR bias was computationally corrected using synthetic template baselines, reads within Hamming distance 2 were collapsed, and singletons that could not be merged were discarded. By aligning reads against IMGT, V, D and J genes, CDR3 length, and insertions or deletions at six rearrangement sites were assigned. Within each subset, clonotype counts were normalized to sorted cell number, after which true diversity and Gini coefficients were computed with the tcR R package. The overlap coefficient, calculated on TCRB nucleotide sequences, was used to quantify repertoire sharing. Out-of-frame TCRB sequences from naive cells were analyzed as a proxy for the pre-selection repertoire. TCRdb obtained this table from immuneACCESS and retained in-frame rearrangements with V and J assigned. These tables miss some clones; where compared with another copy, unresolved V genes account for less than half of the shortfall, and the remainder is unexplained. That table gives V, J and clone size, and the DNA gave D and trimming. Present in this sample are 600,000 or so clones, about 14% of which were seen just once. The biggest ten clones account for nearly 0.04% of the sample.

Each donor gave one peripheral blood draw, averaging around 0.11 L, which was collected into heparinised tubes. Using a panel that included CD45RO, CCR7, CD25, CD127, CD95 and CD27, naive, central memory, regulatory and stem cell-like memory CD4+ T cells were sorted on a BD FACSAria II. A purity above 95% was achieved for all sorted populations. Right away, PBMCs were isolated by Lymphoprep density gradient centrifugation and were stained directly, with no culture step. To minimize batch effects, samples were stained and sorted in pairs, one healthy donor with one patient per experiment. General conclusions and limits of the study: PCR might favor shorter templates, but patient and control samples were amplified and corrected together, so any skew would affect both groups equally. At VDJ recombination sites, patients with type 1 diabetes made fewer insertions and deleted more nucleotides, a pattern implying thymic rearrangement abnormalities. Naive, central memory and regulatory TCRB repertoires appeared more similar among patients than among healthy donors. HLA sub-analyses involved small numbers of individuals, so any influence of HLA type on TCRB rearrangement remained unresolved. A moderate but significant shortening of TCRB CDR3 length was observed in type 1 diabetes patients in all four CD4+ subsets. Sequencing cDNA rather than genomic DNA could over-represent highly expressing activated cells, although activation and CD3 levels did not differ between groups.

This clonotype was obtained from a man aged 18 to 30 with type 1 diabetes. Source material: naive CD4+ T cells from blood. Reading the label with the study, this specimen's cell subset or site is: true naive CD4+ T cells.

The nucleotide sequence reads as follows: TGTGCCTGGAGTGTACTAGCGGGATTCACAGATACGCAGTATTTT. Translated, it reads CAWSVLAGFTDTQYF. Here the chain combines TRBV30 and TRBJ2-3, with 10 bases in between that match TRBD2. Inclusive of the bounding cysteine and phenylalanine, the CDR3 is 15 residues long. Kept here is only the CDR3 DNA, which spans 45 bases and is read in frame from base 1. The germline V and J ends show losses of 0 bases and 2 bases respectively, and no gene match explains 2 bases of the junction. From a lookup of the germline V gene (reference sequence), CDR1 and CDR2 are GTSNPN and SVGIG.